This T cell receptor beta chain was observed in a study of vaccination and CD4 T cells after COVID-19. Study details: Blood was drawn a median roughly 66 days post second dose, range 14 to 241. Study observations and caveats: Only post-vaccination samples contained a median about 90% of the reactive clones in convalescent patients.

The Oncomine TCR Beta short-read assay sequenced DNA from cultured CD4+ T cells. MiXCR was run by TCRdb on the PCR reads, yielding one entry per CDR3 protein. The sample carries tens of thousands of distinct CDR3 sequences, 40% to 45% recorded once. Regarding treatment: approximately nine-day PBMC culture with coronavirus spike peptide pools or control peptides (ViraFEST assay). Points on this clonotype: The antigen remains unidentified.

V dropped 2 bases and J dropped 3 bases, with 17 bases sitting between them. The germline gives CDR1 SGHKS, CDR2 YYEKEE (reference sequence). CDR3 length: 17 amino acids. The rearrangement joins TRBV5-5 to TRBJ1-4; possibly TRBD1 for D (6 bases). The clonotype comes from a human donor who had recovered from COVID-19. Sequenced: CD4+ T cells from blood, cultured in vitro. Here the CDR3 DNA reads TGTGCCAGCAGCTTCCGGGGAGGGGGGAGGTCTAATGAAAAACTGTTTTTT. Translation: CASSFRGGGRSNEKLFF.